This is a list of T cell receptor beta chains from one sample in a study of blood T cell repertoires in COVID-19. Sequenced by immunoSEQ multiplex PCR; TCRdb stores in-frame clones only, minus some. This sample carries about 180,000 clones, roughly 88% of them seen once, and the ten largest clones take approximately 11%. Sequenced sample: peripheral blood. The receptors stem from a human donor with active or convalescent COVID-19. The donor label of this sample is uncertain. CDR3s include the opening cysteine and the closing phenylalanine or tryptophan. A D gene is named only where the DNA matches it firmly. For some rows the clone size is stated as once, few or many, or as a class when expanded; others skip it.

d_gene	v_gene	abundance	j_gene	CDR3nt	CDR3aa
TRBD1	TRBV11-1	once	TRBJ2-2	TGTGCCAGCAGCCTCCCCCTGGCAGGGGGCATCGGGGAGCTGTTTTTT	CASSLPLAGGIGELFF
TRBD1	TRBV5-5	NA	TRBJ2-7	TGTGCCAGCAGCGAAGAAAACAGGGGGCTCTACGAGCAGTACTTC	CASSEENRGLYEQYF
TRBD1	TRBV4-3	NA	TRBJ2-7	TGCGCCAGCAGCCAAGCTGTGACAGGGGGCTTAAAGTCCTACGAGCAGTACTTC	CASSQAVTGGLKSYEQYF
NA	TRBV19	NA	TRBJ2-2	TGTGCCAGTATGCAGGGGGCTCCGAGCGGGGAAGACACCGGGGAGCTGTTTTTT	CASMQGAPSGEDTGELFF
TRBD1	TRBV5-1	NA	TRBJ2-7	TGCGCCAGCAGCTTGGGACAGGGGGCGCTTCACGAGCAGTACTTC	CASSLGQGALHEQYF
NA	TRBV6-2/TRBV6-3	NA	TRBJ1-5	TGTGCCAGCAGATACGGGGCGGGGGCCGGTCAGCCCCAGCATTTT	CASRYGAGAGQPQHF
TRBD2	TRBV12-5	NA	TRBJ2-1	TGTGCTAGTGGTGCCAGTGGGACTAGCGGGGTATGGTCCTACAATGAGCAGTTCTTC	CASGASGTSGVWSYNEQFF
TRBD2	TRBV9	once	TRBJ2-1	TGTGCCAGCAGCGAAACCAGGGGGCTGTGCGGACTAGCGGGAGGGGCCCCTAACAATGAGCAGTTCTTC	CASSETRGLCGLAGGAPNNEQFF
NA	TRBV6-5	NA	TRBJ1-3	TGTGCCAGTGGGGCGTCTGGAAACACCATATATTTT	CASGASGNTIYF
TRBD1	TRBV2	NA	TRBJ1-6	TGTGCCAGCAGGACGACAGGGCAGGGTTCACCCCTCCACTTT	CASRTTGQGSPLHF
NA	TRBV28	once	TRBJ2-3	TGTGCCAGCAGTTTGGTATCCAGAAATACGCAGTATTTT	CASSLVSRNTQYF
NA	TRBV19	few	TRBJ1-1	TGTGCCAGTAGTATGGGGGGGATGAACACTGAAGCTTTCTTT	CASSMGGMNTEAFF
NA	TRBV24-1	NA	TRBJ2-5	TGTGCCACCAGTGATACACTCAAAAAGGGAGATCCTCAAGAGACCCAGTACTTC	CATSDTLKKGDPQETQYF
NA	TRBV2	NA	TRBJ1-1	TGTGCCAGCACCCTCGGGGAGAACACTGAAGCTTTCTTT	CASTLGENTEAFF
NA	TRBV4-1	NA	TRBJ2-3	TGCGCCAGCAGCCAAGATGATCCAGGAGATACGCAGTATTTT	CASSQDDPGDTQYF
NA	TRBV30	NA	TRBJ1-2	TGTGCCTGGAGGGGGGCTGGCTATGGCTACACCTTC	CAWRGAGYGYTF
TRBD1	TRBV30	once	TRBJ2-1	TGTGCCTGGAGCGTTGACAGGGAAGTCTTC	CAWSVDREVF
NA	TRBV3-1/TRBV3-2	NA	TRBJ1-5	TGTGCCAGCAGCCAACAGGGTATGCTTCAGCCCCAGCATTTT	CASSQQGMLQPQHF
TRBD1	TRBV7-2	NA	TRBJ1-6	TGTGCCAGCAGACTCGAGACCGGGACAGGGAAATCACCCCTCCACTTT	CASRLETGTGKSPLHF
NA	TRBV4-1	few	TRBJ1-3	TGCGCCAGCAGCCCAATAGCGATCTCTGGAAACACCATATATTTT	CASSPIAISGNTIYF
NA	TRBV5-5	once	TRBJ2-3	TGTGCCAGCAGCCAGGACAGACGAGATACGCAGTATTTT	CASSQDRRDTQYF
NA	TRBV16	NA	TRBJ1-6	TGTGCCAGCAGCCAATTTTGGACAGTTAATTCACCCCTCCACTTT	CASSQFWTVNSPLHF
TRBD1	TRBV7-9	NA	TRBJ2-2	TGTGCCAGCAGCTTAGAGGACAGGGGAGAAAGGGAGCTGTTTTTT	CASSLEDRGERELFF
NA	TRBV18	NA	TRBJ1-4	TGTGCCAGCTCACCAGGCGGAAATGAAAAACTGTTTTTT	CASSPGGNEKLFF
NA	TRBV3-1/TRBV3-2	NA	TRBJ2-3	TGTGCCAGCAGCCAAGGTAGAAGATTTAGCACAGATACGCAGTATTTT	CASSQGRRFSTDTQYF
TRBD1	TRBV2	NA	TRBJ2-7	TGTGCCAGCAGTGGGACAGGCTACGAGCAGTACTTC	CASSGTGYEQYF
TRBD2	TRBV10-3	once	TRBJ2-7	TGTGCCATCAGTACCAGGGAGGGAGCGAACGAGCAGTACTTC	CAISTREGANEQYF
NA	TRBV24-1	NA	TRBJ2-2	TGTGCCACCAGTGATTTGTTTGGGGGGGCTACCAACACCGGGGAGCTGTTTTTT	CATSDLFGGATNTGELFF
NA	TRBV6-5	NA	TRBJ2-1	TGTGCCAGCAGACTATATTACAATGAGCAGTTCTTC	CASRLYYNEQFF
TRBD1	TRBV7-8	NA	TRBJ2-7	TGTGCCAGCAGCCCTACTCAGGGGGCGCGAGGGGGCGAGCAGTACTTC	CASSPTQGARGGEQYF
TRBD2	TRBV5-1	NA	TRBJ2-5	TGCGCCAGCACCTCATTCCCTCGGGGGGGGGCTGTAGAGACCCAGTACTTC	CASTSFPRGGAVETQYF
NA	TRBV2	once	TRBJ2-5	TGTGCCAGCAGTGTCGGTGAGACCCAGTACTTC	CASSVGETQYF
TRBD2	TRBV7-7	NA	TRBJ2-5	TGTGCTAGCAGCCGCCTAGCGGGTCCCCAAGAGACCCAGTACTTC	CASSRLAGPQETQYF
NA	TRBV5-1	few	TRBJ2-7	TGCGCCAGCTACCACTCGCAGGGGGAGCAGTACTTC	CASYHSQGEQYF
TRBD1	TRBV28	NA	TRBJ1-5	TGTGCCAGCAGTCTCACAGGGGGCCATCGACCCCAGCATTTT	CASSLTGGHRPQHF
NA	TRBV5-1	few	TRBJ1-1	TGCGCCAGCAGCTTGGGGGGAGGGAACACTGAAGCTTTCTTT	CASSLGGGNTEAFF
TRBD2	TRBV19	NA	TRBJ2-5	TGTGCCAGTAGTATAGTGGGACTAGAGGCGGAGACCCAGTACTTC	CASSIVGLEAETQYF
NA	TRBV30	once	TRBJ2-1	TGTGCCTGGATGGCGGGACCAGGGACTCGGGACGAGCAGTTCTTC	CAWMAGPGTRDEQFF
NA	TRBV28	NA	TRBJ2-5	TGTGCCAGCAGTCCCCATGGGGGGGGCCTTGAGACCCAGTACTTC	CASSPHGGGLETQYF
TRBD2	TRBV27	NA	TRBJ2-5	TGTGCCAGCAGTCAGGTGGCTAGCGGGAGGGAGACCCAGTACTTC	CASSQVASGRETQYF
TRBD2	TRBV10-2	NA	TRBJ2-7	TGCGCCAGCGGGACTAGCGGGGGGCTAATGACCTACGAGCAGTACTTC	CASGTSGGLMTYEQYF
NA	TRBV7-2	NA	TRBJ2-5	TGTGCCAGCAGCTTAGCGCTGGGACAAGTGGGACGGTCCCAGTACTTC	CASSLALGQVGRSQYF
TRBD1	TRBV4-3	NA	TRBJ1-1	TGCGCCAGCAGCCAGGGACAGAGGAACACTGAAGCTTTCTTT	CASSQGQRNTEAFF
TRBD1	TRBV19	NA	TRBJ2-7	TGTGCCAGTACCCCCGGGACAGGGGCGTTCTACGAGCAGTACTTC	CASTPGTGAFYEQYF
NA	TRBV27	NA	TRBJ1-5	TGTGCCAGCAGGGCCGGCGGTGACAATCAGCCCCAGCATTTT	CASRAGGDNQPQHF
NA	TRBV28	NA	TRBJ2-4	TGTGCCAGCAACGTAGGGGGGGGCAAAAACATTCAGTACTTC	CASNVGGGKNIQYF
NA	TRBV18	NA	TRBJ2-3	TGTGCCAGCTCACCACCTGGACACCTCTCCGGAGATACGCAGTATTTT	CASSPPGHLSGDTQYF
NA	TRBV5-1	NA	TRBJ1-2	TGCGCCAGCAGCTCCGGACAGAAAAATGGCTACACCTTC	CASSSGQKNGYTF
NA	TRBV11-2	NA	TRBJ2-7	TGTGCCAGCAGCCTCGGCAGAGGCAGCTACGAGCAGTACTTC	CASSLGRGSYEQYF
TRBD1	TRBV6-1	NA	TRBJ1-5	TGTGCCAGCAGGGAAACAGGGGGGTTCCTTATAAGCAATCAGTCCCAGCATTTT	CASRETGGFLISNQSQHF
TRBD1	TRBV11-3	once	TRBJ2-5	TGTGCCAGCAGCCGGGGACAGGACGAGACCCAGTACTTC	CASSRGQDETQYF
TRBD1	TRBV7-2	NA	TRBJ2-1	TGTGCCAGCAGCCTCGGGGACAGGGGATACAATGAGCAGTTCTTC	CASSLGDRGYNEQFF
NA	TRBV9	NA	TRBJ1-1	TGTGCCAGCAGCCAAACGGGAACTGAAGCTTTCTTT	CASSQTGTEAFF
NA	TRBV3-1/TRBV3-2	NA	TRBJ2-1	TGTGCCAGCAGCTCCGGAGTGGGGGGCTACAATGAGCAGTTCTTC	CASSSGVGGYNEQFF
TRBD1	TRBV27	NA	TRBJ1-6	TGTGCCAGCAGTTTATCCGGGACAGGGAATAATTCACCCCTCCACTTT	CASSLSGTGNNSPLHF
NA	TRBV6-6	NA	TRBJ2-5	TGTGCCAGCAGTGACCTAGACGAGACCCAGTACTTC	CASSDLDETQYF
NA	TRBV5-1	NA	TRBJ1-2	TGCGCCAGCAGCCCGGAAGGGACTATAGGCTACACCTTC	CASSPEGTIGYTF
NA	TRBV4-1	NA	TRBJ1-6	TGCGCCAGCAGCCAAGAGTCGGGGATTAATTCACCCCTCCACTTT	CASSQESGINSPLHF
NA	TRBV2	NA	TRBJ2-5	TGTGCCAGCAGGCCCTCCCCGACACCTCAAGAGACCCAGTACTTC	CASRPSPTPQETQYF
NA	TRBV9	NA	TRBJ1-6	TGTGCCAGCAGCCCTCTCTATAATTCACCCCTCCACTTT	CASSPLYNSPLHF